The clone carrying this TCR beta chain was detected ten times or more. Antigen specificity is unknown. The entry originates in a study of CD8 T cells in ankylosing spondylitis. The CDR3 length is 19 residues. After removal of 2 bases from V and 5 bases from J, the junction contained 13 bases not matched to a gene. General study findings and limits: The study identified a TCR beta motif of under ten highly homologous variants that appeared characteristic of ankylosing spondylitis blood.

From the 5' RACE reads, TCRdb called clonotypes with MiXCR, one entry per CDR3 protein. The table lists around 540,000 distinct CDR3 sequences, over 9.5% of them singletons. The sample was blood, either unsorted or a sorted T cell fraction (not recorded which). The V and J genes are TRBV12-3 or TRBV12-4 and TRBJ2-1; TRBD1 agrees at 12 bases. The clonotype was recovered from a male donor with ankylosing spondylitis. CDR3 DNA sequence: TGTGCCAGCAGTTTATACGGTTGGGGGGGACAGGGGGCCCACAATGAGCAGTTCTTC. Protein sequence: CASSLYGWGGQGAHNEQFF.